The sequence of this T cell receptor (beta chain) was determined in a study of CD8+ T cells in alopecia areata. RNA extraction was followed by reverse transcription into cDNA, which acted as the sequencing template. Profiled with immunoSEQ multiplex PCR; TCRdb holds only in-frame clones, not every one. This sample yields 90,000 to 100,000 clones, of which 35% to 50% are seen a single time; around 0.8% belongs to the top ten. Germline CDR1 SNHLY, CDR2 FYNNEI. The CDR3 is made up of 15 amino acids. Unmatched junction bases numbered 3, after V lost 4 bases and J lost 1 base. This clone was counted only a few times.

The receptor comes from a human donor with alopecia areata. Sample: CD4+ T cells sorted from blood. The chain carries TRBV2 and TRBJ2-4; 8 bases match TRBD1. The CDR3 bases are TGTGCCAGCAGTGCGAGACAGGGGGCCAAAAACATTCAGTACTTC. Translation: CASSARQGAKNIQYF. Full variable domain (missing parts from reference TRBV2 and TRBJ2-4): EPEVTQTPSHQVTQMGQEVILRCVPISNHLYFYWYRQILGQKVEFLVSFYNNEISEKSEIFDDQFSVERPDGSNFTLKIRSTKLEDSAMYFCASSARQGAKNIQYFGAGTRLSVL.